This T cell receptor beta chain was identified during a study of T-cell reconstitution after alpha-beta-depleted transplantation in children. Germline V gene sequence: CDR1 ENHRY, CDR2 SYGVKD. The V end was cut by 8 bases, the J end by 2 bases, with 3 bases between. The CDR3 length is 10 residues. Overall study findings and caveats: The origin of alpha-beta T cells about two months after transplant was reportedly several hundred expanded graft clones.

Preparing the TCRbeta library involved the use of unique molecular identifiers. MiXCR was run by TCRdb on the PCR reads, yielding one entry per CDR3 protein. The top ten clones hold roughly 14% of a sample with fewer than 750,000 distinct CDR3 sequences, roughly 24% of them seen once. This clonotype showed up just a few times. Its antigen is not identified. The TCR sequence derives from a boy younger than two who had a stem cell transplant for acute myeloid leukemia, so the T cells may come from the graft donor. V gene TRBV10-3 combines with J gene TRBJ2-5; no definite D call. The starting material was PBMCs, mostly from graft donor cells, obtained 360 days after TCRalphabeta/CD19-depleted stem cell transplant. CDR3 bases: TGTGCCATCGGACAAGAGACCCAGTACTTC. Translation: CAIGQETQYF.